The clone carrying this T cell receptor (beta chain) was observed a handful of times. Antigen specificity is unknown. The CDR3 runs 13 residues. Germline-derived CDR1 and CDR2 are SGHTA and FQGNSA. Trimming left V 5 bases short and J 3 bases short, with 10 bases between. The sample belongs to a study of T cell repertoires in cytomegalovirus infection. Study-level information: It was the public TCR beta signatures that indicated both CMV infection and matching HLA type.

MiXCR was run by TCRdb on the reads, yielding one entry per CDR3 protein. The profile shows approximately 470,000 distinct CDR3 sequences, roughly 46% of them singletons. The gene calls are TRBV7-2 and TRBJ1-1; D is ambiguous. This receptor was identified in a human donor in good health (CMV status not recorded). Some clones in this sample may be carry-over from other donors' samples. The sequencing here drew on cultured PBMCs, taken from culture after CMV antigen stimulation. The CDR3: CASSPRLYTEAFF. The CDR3 nucleotides are TGTGCCAGCAGCCCCAGACTGTACACTGAAGCTTTCTTT.